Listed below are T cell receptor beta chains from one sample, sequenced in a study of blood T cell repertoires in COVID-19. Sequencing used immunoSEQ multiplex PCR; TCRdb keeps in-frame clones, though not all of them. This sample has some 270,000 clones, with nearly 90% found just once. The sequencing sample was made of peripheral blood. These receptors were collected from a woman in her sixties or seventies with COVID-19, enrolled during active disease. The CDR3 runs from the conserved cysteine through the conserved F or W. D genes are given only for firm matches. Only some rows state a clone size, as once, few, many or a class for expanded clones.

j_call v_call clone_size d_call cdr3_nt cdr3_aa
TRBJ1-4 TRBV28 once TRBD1 TGTGCCAGCAGTTCCCCACGGGGACAGGGGAATGAAAAACTGTTTTTT CASSSPRGQGNEKLFF
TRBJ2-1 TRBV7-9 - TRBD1 TGTGCCAGCAGCCAGAACGACAGGGAAGGAAATGAGCAGTTCTTC CASSQNDREGNEQFF
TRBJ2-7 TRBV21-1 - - TGTGCCAGCAGCACCTCGGGGACAGCCTACGAGCAGTACTTC CASSTSGTAYEQYF
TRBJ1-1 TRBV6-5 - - TGTGCCAGCAAAGAGGGAACGAACACTGAAGCTTTCTTT CASKEGTNTEAFF
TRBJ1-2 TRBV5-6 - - TGTGCCAGCAGCTTGTACGGGGACTATGGCTACACCTTC CASSLYGDYGYTF
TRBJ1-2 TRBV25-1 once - TGTGCCAGCTCACAGGGCCCTGACGGCTACACCTTC CASSQGPDGYTF
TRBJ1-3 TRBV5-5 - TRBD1 TGTGCCAGCAGTTACGGGACAGGGGGCGCAGGGGGAAACACCATATATTTT CASSYGTGGAGGNTIYF
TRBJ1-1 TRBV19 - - TGTGCCAGTAGGGACTCGGGATCCATGGGTACTGAAGCTTTCTTT CASRDSGSMGTEAFF
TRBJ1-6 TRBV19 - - TGTGCCAGTTCTCACATACGGGGGAATTCACCCCTCCACTTT CASSHIRGNSPLHF
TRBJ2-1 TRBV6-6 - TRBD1 TGTGCCAGCACCGGGACAGACCCTGACTCCTACAATGAGCAGTTCTTC CASTGTDPDSYNEQFF
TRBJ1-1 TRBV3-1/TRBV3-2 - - TGTGCCAGCAGCCAAAAGGGGGTGGGGGACACTGAAGCTTTCTTT CASSQKGVGDTEAFF
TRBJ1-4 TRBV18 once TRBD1 TGTGCCAGCTCACAGTCAGGGGGCACTAATGAAAAACTGTTTTTT CASSQSGGTNEKLFF
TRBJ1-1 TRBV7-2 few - TGTGCCAGCAGCTTATTCTGGAACACTGAAGCTTTCTTT CASSLFWNTEAFF
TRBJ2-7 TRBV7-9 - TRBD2 TGTGCCAGCAGCTTAGCGGGACTAGCGGGGGCGGGGGAGCAGTACTTC CASSLAGLAGAGEQYF
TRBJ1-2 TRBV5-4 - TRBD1 TGTGCCAGCAGCTCGACTGACGGGACAGGGATCTATGGCTACACCTTC CASSSTDGTGIYGYTF
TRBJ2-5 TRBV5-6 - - TGTGCCAGCAGCTTGGGTAGTCCCCAAGAGACCCAGTACTTC CASSLGSPQETQYF
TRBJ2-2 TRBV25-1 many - TGTGCCAGCAGTATCCAGACAGACTCGAACACCGGGGAGCTGTTTTTT CASSIQTDSNTGELFF
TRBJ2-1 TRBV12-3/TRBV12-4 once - TGTGCCAGCAGTAACGTCAGGGGTCGTGAGCAGTTCTTC CASSNVRGREQFF
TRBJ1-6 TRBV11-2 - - TGTGCCAGCAGCTTACTACTGGGGAGGGGTTCACCCCTCCACTTT CASSLLLGRGSPLHF
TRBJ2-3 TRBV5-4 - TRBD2 TGTGCCAGCACCGGGGGGGCTGCCACAGATACGCAGTATTTT CASTGGAATDTQYF
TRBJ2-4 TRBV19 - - TGTGCCAGTAGTATAGAGACTCCTCGAGGGAGCAAAAACATTCAGTACTTC CASSIETPRGSKNIQYF
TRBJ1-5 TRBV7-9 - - TGTGCCAGCAGCCACTTCGCATCCGATCAGCCCCAGCATTTT CASSHFASDQPQHF
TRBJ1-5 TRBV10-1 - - TGCGCCAGCAAGAGGGCAGGCGAACTAAGTAGCAATCAGCCCCAGCATTTT CASKRAGELSSNQPQHF
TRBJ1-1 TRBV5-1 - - TGCGCCAGCAGCTCGACCTCAGGGTCTGAAGCTTTCTTT CASSSTSGSEAFF
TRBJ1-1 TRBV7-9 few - TGTGCCAGCAACCCTCCATCGGGGTGGAACACTGAAGCTTTCTTT CASNPPSGWNTEAFF
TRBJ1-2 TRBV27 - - TGTGCCAGCAGTTTATCCGGGACAACTAACTATGGCTACACCTTC CASSLSGTTNYGYTF
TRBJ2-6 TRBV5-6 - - TGTGCCAGCAGCTTGGGGGACTTAAGCTACTCCGGGGCCAACGTCCTGACTTTC CASSLGDLSYSGANVLTF
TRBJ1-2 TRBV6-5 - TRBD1 TGTGCCAGCAGTTGGAACAGGGGGCATGGCTACACCTTC CASSWNRGHGYTF
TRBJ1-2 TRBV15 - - TGTGCCACCAGCAGCTCCCCCGGGACAAGGGGTCTGGAAGGCTACACCTTC CATSSSPGTRGLEGYTF
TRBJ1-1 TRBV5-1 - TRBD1 TGCGCCAGCAGCTTGGGACAGGGGGTTTTCTTT CASSLGQGVFF
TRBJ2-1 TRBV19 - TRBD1 TGTGCCAGTAGTACACCGGCACAGGGGACAAATGAGCAGTTCTTC CASSTPAQGTNEQFF
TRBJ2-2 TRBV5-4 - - TGTGCCAGCAGCTTGGGGAACCCGGGCACCGGGGAGCTGTTTTTT CASSLGNPGTGELFF
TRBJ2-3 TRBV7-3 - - TGTGCCAGCAGCTCCCAAGGCGGCTCCGGCACAGATACGCAGTATTTT CASSSQGGSGTDTQYF
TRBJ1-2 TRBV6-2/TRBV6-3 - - TGTGCCAGCAGCGCGACAGTTAACTATGGCTACACCTTC CASSATVNYGYTF
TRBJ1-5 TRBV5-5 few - TGTGCCAGCAGCTTGGAATATAGCAATCAGCCCCAGCATTTT CASSLEYSNQPQHF
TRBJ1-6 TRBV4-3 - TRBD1 TGCGCCAGCAGCCAAGACCCTCCGGGACAGGGGTTTCCAAATTCACCCCTCCACTTT CASSQDPPGQGFPNSPLHF
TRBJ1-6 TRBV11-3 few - TGTGCCAGCAGCCCGGGAGGGGCAAATTCACCCCTCCACTTT CASSPGGANSPLHF
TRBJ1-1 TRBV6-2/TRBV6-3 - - TGTGCCAGCAGTTACTCAGAGGAGGAGCCCTCATGGATTACTGAAGCTTTCTTT CASSYSEEEPSWITEAFF